Shown below are 5 T cell receptor beta chains from a single sample sequenced in a study of blood T cells in healthy people across ages. Next came a second PCR, run for about 7 to 12 cycles, which used a sample-barcoded 5' primer along with a J-beta primer mix. MiXCR, applied by TCRdb to the 5' RACE reads, yields one record per CDR3 protein. In the table there are 800,000 to 1,000,000 distinct CDR3 sequences, approximately 49% of which are singletons. The sample comprised blood. These receptors originate from a man under 40 in good health.

V is TRBV6-2 or TRBV6-3 and J is TRBJ2-5; D may be TRBD2 (6 bases). There are 14 residues in the CDR3. Germline V lookup: CDR1 MNHEY, CDR2 SVGEGT. Trimming removed 5 bases at V and 9 bases at J, with 19 bases between. The CDR3 protein is CASSATFSGGAQYF. The CDR3 DNA reads as TGTGCCAGCAGTGCCACTTTTAGCGGTGGGGCCCAGTACTTC.

This clonotype was picked up a small number of times. V and J are TRBV9 and TRBJ2-3; D gene ambiguous. There are 14 residues in the CDR3. The germline V gene has CDR1 SGDLS and CDR2 YYNGEE. Trimming cost V 1 base and J 1 base, with 7 bases left between them. The CDR3 sequence: CASSVITGTDTQYF. The DNA for the CDR3 is TGTGCCAGCAGCGTAATAACCGGCACAGATACGCAGTATTTT.

The chain employs TRBV12-3 or TRBV12-4 and TRBJ2-5; 8 bases align to TRBD1. The J call may be faulty, since TRBJ2-4 better matches the DNA end. The CDR3 sequence is 17 residues long. CDR3 sequence reads: CASSRDRSSIGKNIQYF. The CDR3 bases are TGTGCCAGCAGTCGGGACAGGTCCTCGATTGGCAAAAACATTCAGTACTTC.

This clonotype came up many times. V usage is TRBV20-1 and J usage is TRBJ2-3, with TRBD2 matching 11 bases. Germline V gene data show CDR1 as DFQATT and CDR2 as SNEGSKA (reference sequence). V was clipped by 1 base and J by 6 bases; unmatched bases: 3. This CDR3 comprises 14 residues. CDR3 sequence (DNA): TGCAGTGCTAGAGGTCTAGCGGGGGGCGATACGCAGTATTTT. This sequence encodes CSARGLAGGDTQYF.

This clonotype was detected only a few times. The rearrangement links TRBV6-2 or TRBV6-3 to TRBJ1-1, with D tentatively TRBD1 (5 bases). V lost 8 bases to trimming and J lost 2 bases, with 15 bases between them. Germline lookup yields CDR1 MNHEY and CDR2 SVGEGT. The CDR3 is 14 amino acids. CDR3 sequence reads: CASADGGSNTEAFF. The CDR3 bases are TGTGCCAGCGCGGACGGGGGGTCCAACACTGAAGCTTTCTTT.